This TCR beta chain derives from a study of graft-versus-host responses after intestinal transplantation. For the study at large: Every recipient had anti-thymocyte globulin induction and around three years of tacrolimus plus steroids. General observations from the study: GvH clone levels peaked in circulation, and this peak was associated with early post-transplant HvG declines. Individuals who had graft-donor T cell macrochimerism had allografts that showed high graft-versus-host to host-versus-graft clonal ratios. GvH clones surfaced in recipient marrow, some emerging earlier in ileum or blood.

The CDR3 covers 12 residues. V was cut by 5 bases and J by 8 bases, with 15 bases left in between. Germline CDR1 is GTSNPN and CDR2 is SVGIG (reference sequence). In this sample, this clone turned up once. Its target is not known. Repertoires were generated with immunoSEQ multiplex PCR, while TCRdb's copy carries only in-frame clones and drops some. Found here are roughly 28,000 clones, 70% to 90% of them singletons; the top ten hold 11%. The sample in question was PBMCs, obtained about 450 days after intestinal transplantation. J is TRBJ1-2 and V is TRBV30; no clear D. The origin of this receptor is a human patient who received an intestinal transplant, so some T cells may come from the graft donor. The CDR3 DNA reads TGTGCCTGGGTGTCTGGCCGCGGGGGCTACACCTTC. It translates to CAWVSGRGGYTF. Combining the CDR3 with reference TRBV30 and TRBJ1-2 gives the whole variable domain SQTIHQWPATLVQPVGSPLSLECTVEGTSNPNLYWYRQAAGRGLQLLFYSVGIGQISSEVPQNLSASRPQDRQFILSSKKLLLSDSGFYLCAWVSGRGGYTFGSGTRLTVV.